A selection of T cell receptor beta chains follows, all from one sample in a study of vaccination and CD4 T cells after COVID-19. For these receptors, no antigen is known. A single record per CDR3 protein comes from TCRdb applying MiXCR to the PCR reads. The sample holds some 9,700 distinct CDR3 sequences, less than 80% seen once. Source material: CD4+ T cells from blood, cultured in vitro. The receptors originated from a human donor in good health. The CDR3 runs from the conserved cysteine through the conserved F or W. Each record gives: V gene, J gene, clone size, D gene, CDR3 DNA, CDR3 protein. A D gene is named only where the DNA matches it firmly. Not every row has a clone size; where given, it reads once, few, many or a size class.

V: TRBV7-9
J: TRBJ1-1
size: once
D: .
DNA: TGTGCCAGCAGCCTCGGGACGGGGAACACTGAAGCTTTCTTT
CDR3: CASSLGTGNTEAFF

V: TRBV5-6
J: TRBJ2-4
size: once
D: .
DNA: TGTGCCAGCACAGCTTATTGGGACAACAAAAACATTCAGTACTTC
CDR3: CASTAYWDNKNIQYF

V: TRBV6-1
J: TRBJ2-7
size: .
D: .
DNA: TGTGCCAGCAGTGAAGCCGAGATCTACGAGCAGTACTTC
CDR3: CASSEAEIYEQYF

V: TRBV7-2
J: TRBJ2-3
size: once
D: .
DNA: TGTGCCAGCAGCTTGGGCGGGACCTCTAGCACAGATACGCAGTATTTT
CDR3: CASSLGGTSSTDTQYF

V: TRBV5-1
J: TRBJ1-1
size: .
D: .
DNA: TGCGCCAGCAGCTTGGGTGAGGGGGTAGCTGAAGCTTTCTTT
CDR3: CASSLGEGVAEAFF

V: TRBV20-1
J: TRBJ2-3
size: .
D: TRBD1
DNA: TGCAGTGGAGTGACAGGGATACAGATCGGTACGCAGTATTTT
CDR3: CSGVTGIQIGTQYF

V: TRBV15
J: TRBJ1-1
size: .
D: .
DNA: TGTGCCACCAGCAGAGATCCGAAGGGCGCCCTGAACACTGAAGCTTTCTTT
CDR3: CATSRDPKGALNTEAFF

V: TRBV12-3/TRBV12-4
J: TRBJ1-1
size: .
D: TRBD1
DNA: TGTGCCAGCAGTGAAGGACAGGGAGGCACTGAAGCTTTCTTT
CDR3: CASSEGQGGTEAFF

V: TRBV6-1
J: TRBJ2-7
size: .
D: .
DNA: TGCGCCAGCAGGCTGCTTGGGTACGAGCAGTACTTC
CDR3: CASRLLGYEQYF

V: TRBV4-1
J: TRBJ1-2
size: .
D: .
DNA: TGCGCCAGCAGCCAAGATAGCAGGGGTAACTATGGCTACACCTTC
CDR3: CASSQDSRGNYGYTF

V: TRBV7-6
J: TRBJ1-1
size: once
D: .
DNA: TGTGCCAGCAGCTTAGAGGTGTGGGGGAACACTGAAGCTTTCTTT
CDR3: CASSLEVWGNTEAFF

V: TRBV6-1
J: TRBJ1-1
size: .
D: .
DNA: TGTGCCACCGCTCTACCACATAGGAACACTGAAGCTTTCTTT
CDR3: CATALPHRNTEAFF

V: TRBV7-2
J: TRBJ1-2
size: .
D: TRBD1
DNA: TGTGCCAGCAGCCCGGACAGGGTCACCGGCTACACCTTC
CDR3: CASSPDRVTGYTF

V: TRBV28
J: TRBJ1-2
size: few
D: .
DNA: TGTGCCAGCAGTTTAGTGAGTTATGGCTACACCTTC
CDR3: CASSLVSYGYTF

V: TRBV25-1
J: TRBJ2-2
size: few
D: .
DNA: TGTGCCAGCAGTCTCCGGGGGACCGGGGAGCTGTTTTTT
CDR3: CASSLRGTGELFF

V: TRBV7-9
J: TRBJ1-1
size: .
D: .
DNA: TGTGCCAGCAGCGACCGAGGGGTTATTAATCCTGAAGCTTTCTTT
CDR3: CASSDRGVINPEAFF

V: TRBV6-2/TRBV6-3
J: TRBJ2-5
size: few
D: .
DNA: TGTGCCAGCAGTTCCCTCCCTCAAGAGACCCAGTACTTC
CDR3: CASSSLPQETQYF

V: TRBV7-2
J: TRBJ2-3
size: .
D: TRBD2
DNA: TGTGCCAGCAGCCGTAAATCAATAGCGGGGGGGCCGGATACGCAGTATTTT
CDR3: CASSRKSIAGGPDTQYF

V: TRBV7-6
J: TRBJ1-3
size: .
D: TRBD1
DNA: TGTGCCAGCAGCTCTCCCCCGGGACAGGAGGTTACTGGAAACACCATATATTTT
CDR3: CASSSPPGQEVTGNTIYF

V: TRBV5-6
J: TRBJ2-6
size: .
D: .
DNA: TGTGCCAGCAGCCCGAGGGGCCGGAGCTCTGGGGCCAACGTCCTGACTTTC
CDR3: CASSPRGRSSGANVLTF

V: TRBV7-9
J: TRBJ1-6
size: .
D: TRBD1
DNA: TGTGCCAGCAGCTTGAGGGGGCAGGGTTCACCCCTCCACTTT
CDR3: CASSLRGQGSPLHF

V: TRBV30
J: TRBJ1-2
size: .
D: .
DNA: TGTGCCTGCTTCGAAGCCCCTGGCTACACCTTC
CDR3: CACFEAPGYTF

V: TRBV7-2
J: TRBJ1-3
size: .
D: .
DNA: TGTGCCAGCAGCTTAAAACAGGGTGGTGGAAACACCATATATTTT
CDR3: CASSLKQGGGNTIYF

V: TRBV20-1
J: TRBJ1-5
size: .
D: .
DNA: TGCAGTGCTAGTGAGGGAAGCAATCAGCCCCAGCATTTT
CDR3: CSASEGSNQPQHF

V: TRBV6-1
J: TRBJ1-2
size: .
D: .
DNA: TGTGCCAGCAGCCCTGGGCAGGCCGGCTACACCTTC
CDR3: CASSPGQAGYTF

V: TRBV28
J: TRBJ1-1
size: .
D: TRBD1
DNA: TGTGCCACCAAGACAGGGGTCGCTTTCTTT
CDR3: CATKTGVAFF

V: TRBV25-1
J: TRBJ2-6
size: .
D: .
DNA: TGTGCCAGCAGTGTCCACGGAATAAGTGGGGCCAACGTCCTGACTTTC
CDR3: CASSVHGISGANVLTF

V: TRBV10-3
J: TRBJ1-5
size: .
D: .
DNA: TGTGCCATCAGTGATGAGGGGGGAGACAATCAGCCCCAGCATTTT
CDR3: CAISDEGGDNQPQHF

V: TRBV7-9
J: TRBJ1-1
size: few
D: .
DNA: TGTGCCAGCAGCTTAGAGGAGATGATCGGGGGGCAGAAAGCTTTCTTT
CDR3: CASSLEEMIGGQKAFF

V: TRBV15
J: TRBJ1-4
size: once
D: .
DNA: TGTGCCACCAGCAGAGACGGGTATAATGAAAAACTGTTTTTT
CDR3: CATSRDGYNEKLFF

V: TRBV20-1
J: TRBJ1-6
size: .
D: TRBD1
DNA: TGCAGTGCTAGGCCCCTAGAGGGGGCGCCCCTCCACTTT
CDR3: CSARPLEGAPLHF

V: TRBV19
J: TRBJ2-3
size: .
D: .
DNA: TGTGCCAGTAGTATATTCCCGCCGGGGATGAGCACAGATACGCAGTATTTT
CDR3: CASSIFPPGMSTDTQYF

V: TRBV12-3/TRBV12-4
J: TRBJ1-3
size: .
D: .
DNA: TGTGCCAGCAGTCCTACCGGGAGGAGTGGAAACACCATATATTTT
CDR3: CASSPTGRSGNTIYF

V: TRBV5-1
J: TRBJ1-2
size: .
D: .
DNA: TGCGCCAGCACCCCAAAGGGAGGGGACAAGTATGGCTACACCTTC
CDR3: CASTPKGGDKYGYTF

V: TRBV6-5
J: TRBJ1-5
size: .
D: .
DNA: TGTGCCAGCAGTTACGGTGGGAGCCAGCCCCAGCATTTT
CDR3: CASSYGGSQPQHF

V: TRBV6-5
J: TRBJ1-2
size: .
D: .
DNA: TGTGCCAGCAGTTACTCGTTCCGTCTCTATGGCTACACCTTC
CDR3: CASSYSFRLYGYTF

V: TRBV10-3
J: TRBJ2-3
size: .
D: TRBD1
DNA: TGTGCCATCAGTGAGGCAGGACAGGGTTGGACAGATACGCAGTATTTT
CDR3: CAISEAGQGWTDTQYF

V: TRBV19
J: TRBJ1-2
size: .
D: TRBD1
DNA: TGTGCCAGTAGTAGACAGGGTTCCGGTGGCTACACCTTC
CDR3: CASSRQGSGGYTF

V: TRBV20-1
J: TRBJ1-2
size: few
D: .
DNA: TGCAGTGCAACCGCCGCGGGGGCTTACTATGGCTACACCTTC
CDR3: CSATAAGAYYGYTF

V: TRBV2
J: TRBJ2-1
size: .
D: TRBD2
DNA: TGTGCCAGCAGTGGAATGGCGGGAGTGCCCAATGAGCAGTTCTTC
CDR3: CASSGMAGVPNEQFF

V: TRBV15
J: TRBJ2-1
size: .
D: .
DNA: TGTGCCACCAGCAGAGATCAACTAGCCAATGAGCAGTTCTTC
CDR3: CATSRDQLANEQFF

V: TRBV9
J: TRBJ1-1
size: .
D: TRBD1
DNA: TGTGCCAGCAGCGTAGCTACAGGACAGGGTTTCACTGAAGCTTTCTTT
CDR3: CASSVATGQGFTEAFF

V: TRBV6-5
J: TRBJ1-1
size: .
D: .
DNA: TGTGCCAGCAGTTACTCGAAAGGAGGGGGGTATTTTGGGAACGCTGAAGCTTTCTTT
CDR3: CASSYSKGGGYFGNAEAFF

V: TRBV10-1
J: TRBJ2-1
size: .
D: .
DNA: TGCGCCAGCAGTGAGTCGAAGGGCCCGCGGGGCAATGAGCAGTTCTTC
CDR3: CASSESKGPRGNEQFF

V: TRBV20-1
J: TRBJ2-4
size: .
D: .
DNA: TGCAGTGCTAGAGGGGGGCTCGGAGACATTCAGTACTTC
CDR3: CSARGGLGDIQYF

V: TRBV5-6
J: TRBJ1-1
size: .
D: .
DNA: TGTGCCAGCAGCTTGACCCTAGGTCGCCGGGAGTCCACTGAAGCTTTCTTT
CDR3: CASSLTLGRRESTEAFF

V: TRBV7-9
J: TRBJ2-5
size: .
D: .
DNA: TGTGCCAGCAGCTTAGCTCGGGGCCAAGAGACCCAGTACTTC
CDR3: CASSLARGQETQYF

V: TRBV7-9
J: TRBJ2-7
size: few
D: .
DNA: TGTGCCAGCAGCGGGAACTTACGTTCCTACGAGCAGTACTTC
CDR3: CASSGNLRSYEQYF

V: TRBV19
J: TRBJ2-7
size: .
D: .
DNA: TGTGCCAGTAGGTTTTCTGGCTCCTACGAGCAGTACTTC
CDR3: CASRFSGSYEQYF

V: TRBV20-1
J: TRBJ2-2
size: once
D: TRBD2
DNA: TGCAGTGCTAGAGATCAACTAGCGGGGACCGGGGAGCTGTTTTTT
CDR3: CSARDQLAGTGELFF

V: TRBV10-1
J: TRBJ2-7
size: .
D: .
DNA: TGCGCCAGCAAGGGCAGGGGCTACGAGCAGTACTTC
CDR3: CASKGRGYEQYF

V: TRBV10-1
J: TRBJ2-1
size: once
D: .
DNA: TGCGCCAGCAGTGAGACCGGGGTAGGCGAGCAGTTCTTC
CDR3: CASSETGVGEQFF

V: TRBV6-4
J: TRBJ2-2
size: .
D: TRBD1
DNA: TGTGCCAGCAGTGGTTACAGGGGGCAATACGGCGGGGAGCTGTTTTTT
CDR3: CASSGYRGQYGGELFF

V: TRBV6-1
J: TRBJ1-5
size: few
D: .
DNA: TGTGCCAGCAGTGAAACAAGGGGTAGCAATCAGCCCCAGCATTTT
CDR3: CASSETRGSNQPQHF

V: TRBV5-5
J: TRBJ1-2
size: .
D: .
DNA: TGTACCAGCAGCTTGATCCCCAACTATGGCTACACCTTC
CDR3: CTSSLIPNYGYTF

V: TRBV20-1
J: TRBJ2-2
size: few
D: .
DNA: TGCAGTGCTAGAGGGTGGGATCAGCTGTTTTTT
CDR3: CSARGWDQLFF

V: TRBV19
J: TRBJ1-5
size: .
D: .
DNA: TGTGCCAGTAGTATAGACCTACAGGGAGGCAATGGCAATCAGCCCCAGCATTTT
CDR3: CASSIDLQGGNGNQPQHF